Below are 32 T cell receptor beta chains sequenced from a single sample in a study of OX40 agonist ivuxolimab in advanced cancers. The method was immunoSEQ multiplex PCR; TCRdb's version includes in-frame clones alone and lacks a portion of them. The table lists tens of thousands of clones, about nine tenths of them singletons. The source was CD4+ or CD8+ T cells sorted from blood, collected in a trial of the OX40 agonist ivuxolimab. These TCRs come from an adult with an advanced solid tumor such as melanoma, head and neck, liver or kidney cancer.

The chain couples TRBV2 to TRBJ1-1; D is unclear. CDR3 size: 14 residues. Germline V gene sequence: CDR1 SNHLY, CDR2 FYNNEI. Between the trimmed V and J ends, which lost 2 bases and 5 bases, there was a span of 12 bases. The DNA for the CDR3 is TGTGCCAGCAGTGAATCAAATGGCAGAACTGAAGCTTTCTTT. Protein sequence: CASSESNGRTEAFF.

The J gene is TRBJ2-7, the V gene TRBV19, with a tentative D call TRBD1 (6 bases). The CDR3 is 15 residues long. Trimming took off 5 bases at V and 0 bases at J, with 14 bases between the two ends. CDR1 is LNHDA, CDR2 SQIVND, per germline (reference sequence). The chain's CDR3 is CASSPSQGSSYEQYF. DNA for the CDR3: TGTGCCAGTAGTCCCTCACAGGGTAGCTCCTACGAGCAGTACTTC.

The rearrangement links TRBV6-5 to TRBJ2-1, with 11 bases matching TRBD2. With V trimmed by 0 bases and J by 10 bases, 8 bases remained unmatched. CDR1 is MNHEY and CDR2 is SVGAGI in the germline V gene. This CDR3 contains 16 residues. The CDR3: CASSYSSSGRAREQFF. CDR3 in DNA: TGTGCCAGCAGTTACTCGAGTAGCGGGAGGGCCAGGGAGCAGTTCTTC.

This sequence joins TRBV28 and TRBJ2-1; the D gene is possibly TRBD2 (5 bases). Trimming took off 4 bases at V and 7 bases at J, with 11 bases between the two ends. Germline CDR1 MDHEN, CDR2 SYDVKM. This CDR3 has 13 amino acids. CDR3 protein: CASSSSGGNEQFF. In DNA, the CDR3 is TGTGCCAGCAGTTCGAGCGGTGGAAATGAGCAGTTCTTC.

The chain combines TRBV5-4 with TRBJ2-7; 7 nucleotides line up with TRBD2. V lost 4 bases to trimming and J lost 5 bases; unmatched junction nucleotides: 12. This CDR3 is built from 15 residues. Germline lookup yields CDR1 SGHNT and CDR2 YYREEE (reference sequence). The CDR3 bases are TGTGCCAGCAGCCGCCCGTCCGGGGGGAGGGACGAGCAGTACTTC. Translating it yields CASSRPSGGRDEQYF.

The chain has TRBV4-3 and TRBJ2-2; 14 nucleotides align to TRBD2. CDR3 size: 20 residues. V trimming: 3 bases; J trimming: 2 bases; junction bases outside the gene matches: 11. CDR1 is LGHNA, CDR2 YSLEER, per germline. Here the CDR3 reads CASSHTPRTSGRPNTGELFF. In DNA, the CDR3 is TGCGCCAGCAGCCATACCCCCCGGACTAGCGGGAGGCCTAACACCGGGGAGCTGTTTTTT.

The table lists this clone with a count of one. This chain joins TRBV13 and TRBJ2-7; TRBD1 agrees at 7 bases. Germline CDR1 and CDR2: PRHDT and FYEKMQ (reference sequence). Trimming at V came to 5 bases and at J to 5 bases, leaving 6 bases not matched to a gene. The CDR3 spans 13 residues. CDR3 sequence (DNA): TGTGCCAGCAGCATGACAGGGAACCACGAGCAGTACTTC. This gives the protein CASSMTGNHEQYF.

V usage is TRBV19 and J usage is TRBJ2-1; D tentatively fits TRBD1 or TRBD2 (5 bases each). V was shortened by 5 bases and J by 4 bases, with 15 bases between the two germline ends. CDR3 length: 15 residues. CDR1 is LNHDA, CDR2 SQIVND, per germline (reference sequence). The CDR3 loop is CASSSAIGGYNEQFF. In DNA, the CDR3 is TGTGCCAGTAGTTCGGCTATTGGGGGTTACAATGAGCAGTTCTTC.

J is TRBJ2-3 and V is TRBV15; 8 nucleotides agree with TRBD2. This CDR3 region has 14 residues. J was trimmed by 3 bases and V by 8 bases; bases with no gene match: 7. The germline CDR1 and CDR2 sequences are LNHNV and YYDKDF (reference sequence). CDR3 sequence reads: CATQTSGGTDTQYF. The CDR3 region has the DNA TGTGCCACCCAAACTAGCGGAGGTACAGATACGCAGTATTTT.

The gene calls are TRBV5-8 and TRBJ1-5, with D maybe TRBD1 (5 bases). The CDR3 has 19 residues. Germline V lookup: CDR1 SGHTS, CDR2 YDEGEE. V was trimmed by 0 bases and J by 0 bases, leaving 19 bases between them. The CDR3 nucleotides read TGTGCCAGCAGCTTGGGTCGGGGGAGACCGCATTATAGCAATCAGCCCCAGCATTTT. Translated, it gives CASSLGRGRPHYSNQPQHF.

This chain uses TRBV10-3 with TRBJ2-1, with unresolved D. The V end lost 2 bases, the J end lost 7 bases, and 15 bases lay between the germline ends. Germline CDR1 is ENHRY and CDR2 is SYGVKD. The CDR3 runs to 15 residues. The CDR3 here is CAISEEAVARNEQFF. DNA for the CDR3: TGTGCCATCAGTGAGGAGGCGGTGGCTAGGAATGAGCAGTTCTTC.

This clone qualifies as medium-sized. Here the CDR3 DNA reads TGTGCCAGCAGCTTAGGTCTAGCGGGCTCCCGGGCGCTCGAGCAGTACTTC. Protein sequence: CASSLGLAGSRALEQYF. The V and J genes are TRBV11-2 and TRBJ2-7, with 8 bases lining up with TRBD2. The germline CDR1 and CDR2 sequences are SGHAT and FQNNGV. The V segment lost 1 base and the J segment 6 bases; nucleotides outside the gene matches: 14. The CDR3 length is 17 residues.

The genes are TRBV6-5 and TRBJ1-1; D gene unclear. The germline gives CDR1 MNHEY, CDR2 SVGAGI. The CDR3 runs to 13 residues. The V and J ends lost 2 bases and 7 bases respectively, with 11 bases between them. DNA of the CDR3: TGTGCCAGCAGTTACGGCAGGACGGGTGAAGCTTTCTTT. This gives the protein CASSYGRTGEAFF.

The chain combines TRBV19 with TRBJ1-2; D gene uncertain. The V end was cut by 3 bases, the J end by 5 bases, with 16 bases between. The CDR3 extends over 15 amino acids. The V gene's germline CDR1 is LNHDA and CDR2 SQIVND (reference sequence). The CDR3 loop reads CASSMLMTTWYGYTF. The CDR3 nucleotides read TGTGCCAGTAGTATGCTTATGACGACATGGTATGGCTACACCTTC.

The chain recombines TRBV4-1 with TRBJ2-7; D may be TRBD1 (5 bases). Germline CDR1 and CDR2: MGHRA and YSYEKL. The CDR3 sequence is 14 residues long. Deletions cut 1 base from V and 6 bases from J, with 13 bases between. CDR3 coding DNA: TGCGCCAGCAGCCAAGTTTCAGGGATGGGCGAGCAGTACTTC. This gives the protein CASSQVSGMGEQYF.

The DNA of the CDR3 is TGTGCCAGCAGTCCCCCTCGGGGGATCACTGAAGCTTTCTTT. Amino acids: CASSPPRGITEAFF. This sequence joins TRBV6-5 and TRBJ1-1; TRBD1 is a possible D gene (5 bases). This CDR3 is 14 amino acids long. The V gene's germline CDR1 is MNHEY and CDR2 SVGAGI. The germline V and J ends were trimmed by 5 bases and 4 bases, with 14 bases remaining between them.

The CDR3 DNA is TGTGCCAGCAGCCTCAAAAAGGGACAGGGGATGGCCAAAAACATTCAGTACTTC. Translation: CASSLKKGQGMAKNIQYF. The rearrangement links TRBV7-8 to TRBJ2-4; TRBD1 agrees at 10 bases. CDR1 is SGHVS, CDR2 FQNEAQ, per germline. Trimming took 5 bases from V and 1 from J; bases not matched to a gene: 11. This CDR3 comprises 18 residues.

V usage is TRBV13 and J usage is TRBJ2-3, with 15 nucleotides matching TRBD2. The germline gives CDR1 PRHDT, CDR2 FYEKMQ (reference sequence). This CDR3 comprises 16 residues. The J segment lost 7 bases and the V segment lost 1 base, leaving 3 bases of the junction unmatched. CDR3 sequence (DNA): TGTGCCAGCAGCTTAGTCGGGACTAGCGGGAGGCATACGCAGTATTTT. It is translated as CASSLVGTSGRHTQYF.

This clone was seen only once. This chain joins TRBV7-9 and TRBJ2-7; 10 nucleotides line up with TRBD1. This CDR3 region has 16 residues. The germline V gene has CDR1 SEHNR and CDR2 FQNEAQ (reference sequence). With 2 bases clipped from V and 2 bases from J, the junction kept 6 bases outside the gene matches. The CDR3 nucleotides are TGTGCCAGCAGCTTACCGCCGGGGACAGGGGCCTACGAGCAGTACTTC. It translates to CASSLPPGTGAYEQYF. The full variable domain, in which reference TRBV7-9 and TRBJ2-7 provide the parts outside the CDR3, is DTGVSQNPRHKITKRGQNVTFRCDPISEHNRLYWYRQTLGQGPEFLTYFQNEAQLEKSRLLSDRFSAERPKGSFSTLEIQRTEQGDSAMYLCASSLPPGTGAYEQYFGPGTRLTVT.

This clone was detected once. The CDR3 loop reads CASSLWGHEQYF. The CDR3 DNA reads as TGTGCCAGCAGCTTATGGGGGCACGAGCAGTACTTC. The rearrangement uses TRBV7-8 and TRBJ2-7; a possible D gene is TRBD1 (6 bases). CDR3 length: 12 residues. The V gene's germline CDR1 is SGHVS and CDR2 FQNEAQ. V lost 2 bases and J lost 5, with 7 bases in between.

The V call is TRBV9, the J call TRBJ1-2; TRBD1 aligns across 9 bases. The ends lost 4 bases at V and 6 bases at J; junction bases unmatched: 10. Germline CDR1 is SGDLS and CDR2 is YYNGEE. This CDR3 is built from 15 residues. The DNA for the CDR3 is TGTGCCAGCAGCTCCGCCTCCGGGACAGGGAATGGCTACACCTTC. Translating gives CASSSASGTGNGYTF.

The chain uses TRBV5-4 and TRBJ2-1; 8 bases are shared with TRBD2. The CDR3 totals 13 residues. CDR1 is SGHNT and CDR2 is YYREEE in the germline V gene (reference sequence). The junction had 6 bases not matched to a gene; V was cut back by 4 bases and J by 9 bases. The CDR3 DNA is TGTGCCAGCAGCCCGGGACTAGAGTCTGAGCAGTTCTTC. Protein product: CASSPGLESEQFF.

This clone has only one observation. For the CDR3, the DNA is TGTGCCAGCAGTGATCAGCCGGCTGCAAACACTGAAGCTTTCTTT. This encodes CASSDQPAANTEAFF. V is TRBV2 and J is TRBJ1-1; D ambiguous. CDR3 size: 15 residues. Germline CDR1 and CDR2: SNHLY and FYNNEI. The V gene lost 3 bases and the J gene lost 2 bases, with 13 bases spanning the gap.

The chain couples TRBV6-1 to TRBJ1-1; D perhaps matches TRBD1 (6 bases). The length of the CDR3 is 14 residues. With 5 bases removed from V and 0 bases from J, the gap between germline ends came to 10 bases. Germline V gene lookup returns CDR1 MNHNS and CDR2 SASEGT. The chain's CDR3 is CASSNREMNTEAFF. In DNA form, the CDR3 reads TGTGCCAGCAGTAACAGGGAAATGAACACTGAAGCTTTCTTT.

This clone was detected once. V is TRBV5-1 and J is TRBJ2-1; D may correspond to TRBD1 or TRBD2 (5 bases each). The V gene lost 4 bases and the J gene lost 10 bases, with 18 bases spanning the gap. Germline V lookup: CDR1 SGHRS, CDR2 YFSETQ. This CDR3 is 14 amino acids long. CDR3 sequence reads: CASSRGPLYEEQFF. The CDR3 nucleotides are TGCGCCAGCAGCAGGGGACCTCTCTACGAGGAGCAGTTCTTC.

This clone was observed a single time. The rearrangement uses TRBV4-1 and TRBJ1-1, with 9 nucleotides matching TRBD1. V was clipped by 5 bases and J by 4 bases; unmatched bases: 5. The CDR3 contains 14 residues. Germline loops: CDR1 MGHRA, CDR2 YSYEKL. The CDR3 loop is CASSSGQGFTEAFF. CDR3 DNA sequence: TGCGCCAGCAGCAGCGGACAGGGGTTCACTGAAGCTTTCTTT.

This sequence joins TRBV2 and TRBJ1-1, with TRBD1 matching over 7 bases. V was clipped by 5 bases and J by 7 bases; unmatched bases: 7. CDR1 SNHLY and CDR2 FYNNEI come from the germline V gene. This CDR3 has 13 amino acids. The CDR3: CASSQTGVGEAFF. CDR3 DNA sequence: TGTGCCAGCAGTCAAACAGGGGTGGGTGAAGCTTTCTTT.

V gene TRBV10-2 combines with J gene TRBJ2-2, with 8 bases identical to TRBD2. The CDR3 runs 17 residues. Trimming at V came to 2 bases and at J to 0 bases, leaving 5 bases not matched to a gene. Germline-derived CDR1 and CDR2 are WSHSY and SAAADI. CDR3 in DNA: TGCGCCAGCAGTGAGACCCTAGCGGGCGCGAACACCGGGGAGCTGTTTTTT. Its translation is CASSETLAGANTGELFF.

The J gene is TRBJ2-2, the V gene TRBV30; D remains ambiguous. The CDR3 sequence is 14 residues long. The germline gives CDR1 GTSNPN, CDR2 SVGIG (reference sequence). V lost 0 bases to trimming and J lost 5 bases, with 10 bases between them. As DNA, the CDR3 is TGTGCCTGGAGTGTAGATCTACGAACCGGGGAGCTGTTTTTT. Translating it yields CAWSVDLRTGELFF.

This sequence joins TRBV7-9 and TRBJ2-2; no reliable D call. V dropped 5 bases and J dropped 2 bases, with 6 bases sitting between them. Germline V CDR1 and CDR2: SEHNR, FQNEAQ (reference sequence). The length of the CDR3 is 13 residues. This CDR3 is CASSAVNTGELFF. CDR3 DNA sequence: TGTGCCAGCAGCGCCGTTAACACCGGGGAGCTGTTTTTT.

V usage is TRBV6-5 and J usage is TRBJ2-7; 8 nucleotides line up with TRBD2. Per germline, CDR1 MNHEY and CDR2 SVGAGI. CDR3 length equals 15 residues. Losses at the gene ends were 2 bases for V and 5 bases for J; bases not matched to a gene: 8. CDR3 amino acids: CASSYVRGARDEQYF. CDR3 nucleotide sequence: TGTGCCAGCAGTTACGTGCGGGGGGCAAGAGACGAGCAGTACTTC.

This clone was seen a single time. The gene calls are TRBV27 and TRBJ2-1; D perhaps matches TRBD2 (6 bases). Trimming removed 4 bases from V and 4 bases from J, with 14 bases in between. The CDR3 has 15 residues. Germline V gene lookup returns CDR1 MNHEY and CDR2 SMNVEV (reference sequence). The CDR3 DNA reads TGTGCCAGCAGTTCACCGGGACTCATATACAATGAGCAGTTCTTC. Protein sequence: CASSSPGLIYNEQFF.